This T cell receptor beta chain came from a study of blood T cell repertoires in COVID-19. Study-level background: COVID-19 samples collected from the United States, Italy and Spain covered acute and convalescent phases. PBMCs, B-cell-depleted T cells, or T cells provided the cDNA or gDNA that made up the material.

Participants had their cohort set by participant-reported clinical history. Symptom resolution, clearance, or two negative PCRs marked the recovered donors of Cohort 3. Produced via immunoSEQ multiplex PCR; TCRdb's table is partial and in-frame only. The data contain 150,000 or so clones, over 80% of them seen just once; the ten biggest clones take up around 13%. The origin of this receptor is a woman between 55 and 75 years old who had recovered from COVID-19. The sequenced sample consisted of PBMCs or T cells enriched from blood (not recorded which).

CDR3 bases: TGTGCCAGCAGCTTAGCCCCGACTAGCGGGAGGGCCGACAATGAGCAGTTCTTC. It codes for CASSLAPTSGRADNEQFF. The rearrangement links TRBV11-2 to TRBJ2-1, with TRBD2 matching over 14 bases. The CDR3 totals 18 residues. Germline CDR1 and CDR2: SGHAT and FQNNGV. Trimming at V came to 1 base and at J to 5 bases, leaving 7 bases not matched to a gene.